This T cell receptor beta chain is from a study of blood T cell repertoires in COVID-19. Study at large: Samples of COVID-19 (acute and convalescent) were obtained from the United States, Italy and Spain. Sources were T cells, B-cell-depleted T cells, or PBMCs; the material itself was cDNA or gDNA.

Remarks on this clone: The junction shows a germline mismatch at one end, possibly a read error.

Authors' analysis steps: Estimated nucleated cell counts came from reference gene primer amplification. Profiled with immunoSEQ multiplex PCR; TCRdb holds only in-frame clones, not every one. V and J calls and clone size are as listed in that table; D and trimming were resolved from the DNA. Seen here are roughly 50,000 clones, 75% to 85% observed once, and the top ten hold approximately 5.7%. Germline values: CDR1 SSHAT, CDR2 FNYEAQ (reference sequence). The CDR3 spans 15 residues. The V gene is TRBV7-7, the J gene TRBJ2-1; TRBD1 aligns across 7 bases. Sequenced input: peripheral blood. The TCR was taken from a woman aged 60 to 75 with acute or convalescent COVID-19. For the CDR3, the DNA is TGTGCTAGCAGCTTAAGTCAGGGGGCCTACAATGAGCAGTTCTTC. Amino acids: CASSLSQGAYNEQFF. Full variable domain (rest looked up from reference TRBV7-7 and TRBJ2-1): GAGVSQSPRYKVTKRGQDVTLRCDPISSHATLYWYQQALGQGPEFLTYFNYEAQPDKSGLPSDRFSAERPEGSISTLTIQRTEQRDSAMYRCASSLSQGAYNEQFFGPGTRLTVL.